Sequencing of this T cell receptor beta chain was carried out in a study of T cells in Graves' hyperthyroidism and ophthalmopathy (dated by TCRdb to 2018 to 2020). Describing the broader study: Peripheral blood was sampled at the time of initial diagnosis, prior to any treatment. After blood sampling, hyperthyroidism patients were treated with methimazole at a starting dose of 30 mg daily, and ophthalmopathy patients were treated with high-dose intravenous methylprednisolone. The roughly 90 discovery patients were divided at random into training and test sets in a 7:3 ratio. To identify distinguishing TCR V-J signatures, a discovery cohort of about 95 patients was used, comprising some 43 with Graves' ophthalmopathy and 57 with stable Graves' hyperthyroidism. Thyroid tissue and blood T-cell repertoires from six Graves' hyperthyroidism patients were also compared in the study. According to the paper, TCR Vbeta CDR3 sequencing was carried out on 135 peripheral blood samples, which came from over 40 ophthalmopathy, fewer than 80 hyperthyroidism and approximately 17 progressor patients. Prospective prediction of ophthalmopathy was tested in an independent validation cohort of about 19 hyperthyroidism patients and around 16 patients who later progressed to ophthalmopathy. General study outcomes and caveats: Most expanded thyroid clonotypes (frequency above 0.001) were also found in blood, which suggests that blood repertoires may mirror thyroid immune responses. In cross-validation, a model built on a 13 V-J signature told ophthalmopathy apart from stable hyperthyroidism with 85% to 90% sensitivity and roughly 81% specificity, and in testing the same model reached 80%/75%. In validation, the model predicted progression to ophthalmopathy with over 60% sensitivity and less than 80% specificity, a median of about 6.7 months before onset. No statistical method was used to fix the sample size in advance, and group allocation was not hidden from the investigators.

TCR beta CDR3 regions were amplified from RNA transcripts. The first round of RT-PCR for the TCR CDR3 was performed with the HTBI primer set and the Qiagen OneStep RT-PCR kit. Libraries were constructed in a second round of multiplex PCR, after which size selection and purification were carried out. Paired-end sequencing of the libraries was performed with 100 bp reads on an Illumina HiSeq2000. Regarding the original processing steps: SOAPnuke was used to process the raw data, removing reads that contained adapters or uncalled bases, had a mean Phred below 15, or lacked an exact match to the constant primer or identifier. COPE v1.2.5 was used to merge high-quality paired reads, and clonotypes were defined as unique nucleotide sequences. Clonotypes were aligned to IMGT TRBV, TRBD and TRBJ reference segments using MiTCR v1.1. Only V-J combinations with frequency above 0.0001, covering approximately 99% of repertoires, were analysed. A TCS score was defined as the ratio between F50 (clonal expansion) and ExV (chaos), using BLOSUM62-based TCRdist between CDR3 peptides within each V-J. Welch's t-statistics and random forest reduced some 510 V-J features to 13, which were used in a naive Bayes classifier (R e1071). TCRdb's own reprocessing of the public reads used fastp at Q25 and MiXCR and kept productive beta chains. Identical CDR3 proteins give one entry, which carries the most common genes and DNA. The V and J calls were determined by TCRdb, not by the authors. Present in this sample are approximately 410,000 distinct CDR3 sequences, around 15% of which were seen just once. 5.3% of the sample is held by the ten biggest clonotypes.

On this clonotype: Its antigen remains unidentified. Per-nucleotide qualities are absent, and no much larger clonotype sits a single base away.

CDR3 length: 14 amino acids, cysteine to phenylalanine. Of all the DNA, just the CDR3 is kept, 42 bases in frame from base 1. The germline V and J ends show losses of 5 bases and 7 bases respectively, and no gene match explains 7 bases of the junction. Taken from the germline V gene (reference sequence), the CDR1 and CDR2 loops are DFQATT and SNEGSKA. Stable Graves' hyperthyroidism was defined as the absence of progression to ophthalmopathy over 18 months of follow-up. Hyperthyroidism patients were newly diagnosed, had a disease duration of under 2 months, and were aged 18 to 65 years. The study excluded patients with uncontrolled infections, other autoimmune diseases, pregnancy or lactation. Clinical symptoms, serum thyroxine and TRAb, thyroid ultrasound, and orbital computed tomography formed the basis for the diagnoses. Ficoll-Paque density gradient centrifugation was used to isolate PBMCs from under 11 ml of fresh peripheral blood. Total RNA was extracted with Trizol reagent, and quality was checked on an Agilent 2100 Bioanalyzer.

In this chain, TRBV20-1 is recombined with TRBJ1-4; the junction holds 10 bases that match TRBD1. The clonotype comes from a woman aged 18-29 years with Graves' hyperthyroidism. The sequenced sample consisted of blood. Here is the DNA: TGCAGTGCTGGACCGGGACAGGGGTTTGAAAAACTGTTTTTT. Its amino acids are CSAGPGQGFEKLFF.